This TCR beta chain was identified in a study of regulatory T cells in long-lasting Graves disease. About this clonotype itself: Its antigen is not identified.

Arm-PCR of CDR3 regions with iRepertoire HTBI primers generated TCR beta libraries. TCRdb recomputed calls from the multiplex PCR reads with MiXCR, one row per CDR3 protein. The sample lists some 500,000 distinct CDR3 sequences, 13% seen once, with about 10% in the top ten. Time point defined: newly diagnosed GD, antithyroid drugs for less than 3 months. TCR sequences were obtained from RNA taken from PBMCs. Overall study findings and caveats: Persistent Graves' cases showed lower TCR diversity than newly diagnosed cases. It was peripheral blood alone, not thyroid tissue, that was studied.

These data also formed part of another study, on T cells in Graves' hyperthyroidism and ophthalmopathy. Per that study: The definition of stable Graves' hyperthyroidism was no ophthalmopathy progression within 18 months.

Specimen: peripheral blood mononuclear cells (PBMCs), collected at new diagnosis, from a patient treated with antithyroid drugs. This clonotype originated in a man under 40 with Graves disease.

CDR3 DNA: TGCAGCGCTGGGACAGGGAGGAATTCACCCCTCCACTTT. It codes for CSAGTGRNSPLHF. This chain links TRBV29-1 with TRBJ1-6; the match to TRBD1 covers 9 bases. The J segment lost 7 bases and the V segment lost 7 bases, leaving 5 bases of the junction unmatched. Germline lookup yields CDR1 SQVTM and CDR2 ANQGSEA. This CDR3 is 13 amino acids long.